The 9 T cell receptor beta chains listed next were all sequenced from one sample in a study of cytomegalovirus exposure and HLA in healthy donors. Produced via immunoSEQ multiplex PCR; TCRdb's table is partial and in-frame only. The sample holds around 250,000 clones, nearly 90% seen once. Sequencing was performed on PBMCs. These receptors all come from a woman between 18 and 30 years old in good health and CMV-seronegative.

The chain recombines TRBV6-1 with TRBJ1-4; 7 nucleotides match TRBD1. Germline CDR1 is MNHNS and CDR2 is SASEGT. The CDR3 consists of 15 residues. With 3 bases clipped from V and 3 bases from J, the junction kept 4 bases outside the gene matches. The CDR3 is CASSDRGKANEKLFF. The CDR3 nucleotides are TGTGCCAGCAGTGACAGGGGGAAGGCTAATGAAAAACTGTTTTTT.

The chain uses TRBV6-6 and TRBJ2-5; 8 bases map to TRBD2. J was trimmed by 3 bases and V by 2 bases; bases with no gene match: 2. Germline V gene data show CDR1 as MNHNY and CDR2 as SVGAGI (reference sequence). This CDR3 region has 14 residues. CDR3 in amino acids: CASSYGLAKETQYF. The DNA of the CDR3 is TGTGCCAGCAGTTACGGACTAGCTAAAGAGACCCAGTACTTC.

V is TRBV10-3 and J is TRBJ1-1, with 8 nucleotides matching TRBD1. Germline-derived CDR1 and CDR2 are ENHRY and SYGVKD. There are 16 residues in the CDR3. The CDR3 nucleotides are TGTGTCACTCTCGGACAGGGTGGTAGGGTAAGCACTGAAGCTTTCTTT. Its translation is CVTLGQGGRVSTEAFF.

The chain recombines TRBV6-5 with TRBJ2-5, with TRBD2 matching 10 bases. CDR1 and CDR2 (germline): MNHEY, SVGAGI. The CDR3 has 14 amino acids. Unmatched junction bases numbered 4, after V lost 6 bases and J lost 3 bases. In nucleotides, the CDR3 is TGTGCCAGCAGGAGCGGGGGGGTGGAAGAGACCCAGTACTTC. This codes for CASRSGGVEETQYF.

The chain is built from TRBV19 and TRBJ1-1, with 9 nucleotides matching TRBD1. Trimming at V came to 0 bases and at J to 7 bases, leaving 3 bases not matched to a gene. The CDR3 is 14 residues long. Germline lookup yields CDR1 LNHDA and CDR2 SQIVND (reference sequence). The CDR3 bases are TGTGCCAGTAGTATAGAGGGGACAGGGCTTGAAGCTTTCTTT. Translation: CASSIEGTGLEAFF.

This sequence joins TRBV5-1 and TRBJ1-1; 8 nucleotides line up with TRBD1. The germline CDR1 and CDR2 sequences are SGHRS and YFSETQ. The CDR3 loop spans 13 amino acids. V lost 5 bases to trimming and J lost 6 bases; unmatched junction nucleotides: 6. The CDR3 spells CASSGQGGAEAFF. The CDR3 nucleotides read TGCGCCAGCAGTGGACAGGGAGGAGCTGAAGCTTTCTTT.

V is TRBV7-6 and J is TRBJ2-1, with a tentative D call TRBD2 (5 bases). Between the trimmed V and J ends, which lost 1 base and 8 bases, there was a span of 12 bases. Germline CDR1 reads SGHVS; CDR2 reads FNYEAQ. The CDR3 contains 14 residues. The CDR3: CASSLGLAPYEQFF. CDR3 DNA: TGTGCCAGCAGCTTAGGGCTAGCACCGTATGAGCAGTTCTTC.

The gene calls are TRBV28 and TRBJ1-5; 8 positions match TRBD1. V lost 5 bases to trimming and J lost 5 bases; unmatched junction nucleotides: 8. The CDR3 loop spans 15 amino acids. CDR1 is MDHEN and CDR2 is SYDVKM in the germline V gene. This chain's CDR3 is CASSQIATGDQPQHF. The CDR3 DNA is TGTGCCAGCAGTCAAATTGCGACAGGGGATCAGCCCCAGCATTTT.

The V call is TRBV20-1, the J call TRBJ2-3, with D possibly being TRBD2 (6 bases). This CDR3 has 10 residues. CDR1 DFQATT and CDR2 SNEGSKA come from the germline V gene (reference sequence). The CDR3 region is CRPGGAIQYF. DNA of the CDR3: TGCCGGCCCGGAGGGGCGATCCAGTATTTT.